These T cell receptor beta chains were read from a single sample in a study of identical twins. TCRdb itself ran the 5' RACE reads through MiXCR, one entry per CDR3 protein. The sample shows some 600,000 distinct CDR3 sequences, roughly 7.1% of them seen only once. This sample also belongs to another study, concerning yellow fever vaccine responses in identical twins.

The sequenced material came from PBMCs. These receptors were obtained from a woman in her late teens or twenties in good health. Both conserved end residues are part of each CDR3. The D gene is left open where the match is weak. The size of a clone is reported for some rows only, either as once, few or many, or as a class for expanded clones.

J gene	V gene	clone size	D gene	CDR3 protein	CDR3 DNA
TRBJ2-1	TRBV12-3/TRBV12-4	.	TRBD2	CASSPFGSGRGERYNEQFF	TGTGCCAGCAGCCCCTTCGGTAGCGGGAGGGGGGAACGGTACAATGAGCAGTTCTTC
TRBJ2-7	TRBV6-1	many	TRBD2	CASKPRMGLAIGYEQYF	TGTGCCAGCAAACCAAGGATGGGACTAGCGATCGGCTACGAGCAGTACTTC
TRBJ1-1	TRBV9	.	TRBD1	CASSGQGQGTTEAFF	TGTGCCAGCAGCGGCCAAGGACAGGGGACCACTGAAGCTTTCTTT
TRBJ2-1	TRBV5-1	few	TRBD2	CASSLEQIGLAGPYNEQFF	TGCGCCAGCAGCTTGGAACAAATAGGCCTAGCGGGGCCCTACAATGAGCAGTTCTTC
TRBJ1-2	TRBV11-1	.	.	CASSLRPGAPGNNYGYTF	TGTGCCAGCAGCCTCCGCCCGGGCGCCCCAGGGAACAACTATGGCTACACCTTC
TRBJ2-3	TRBV6-1	.	TRBD1	CASSRTGAGGDTQYF	TGTGCCAGCAGCCGCACAGGGGCAGGTGGGGATACGCAGTATTTT
TRBJ1-2	TRBV27	.	.	CASSSTTTSNYGYTF	TGTGCCAGCAGTTCGACCACGACGAGTAACTATGGCTACACCTTC
TRBJ2-7	TRBV24-1	few	.	CATSLGLRFYEQYF	TGTGCCACCAGTCTCGGCTTGCGCTTCTACGAGCAGTACTTC
TRBJ2-1	TRBV6-5	.	TRBD2	CASSYSAPSGRNNEQFF	TGTGCCAGCAGTTACTCGGCCCCTAGCGGGAGGAACAATGAGCAGTTCTTC
TRBJ2-1	TRBV3-1	.	TRBD1	CASCSGPRGQGADEQFF	TGTGCCAGCTGTTCGGGTCCGCGGGGACAGGGGGCAGATGAGCAGTTCTTC
TRBJ1-1	TRBV3-1	many	.	CASSQGWMGSTEAFF	TGTGCCAGCAGCCAAGGATGGATGGGGAGCACTGAAGCTTTCTTT
TRBJ1-6	TRBV6-2/TRBV6-3	few	.	CASSYIDNSPLHF	TGTGCCAGCAGTTACATAGATAATTCACCCCTCCACTTT
TRBJ2-7	TRBV7-9	many	TRBD2	CASSSYQLAGHEEQYF	TGTGCCAGCAGCTCCTACCAACTAGCGGGACATGAAGAGCAGTACTTC
TRBJ2-1	TRBV12-3/TRBV12-4	few	TRBD1	CASSLRDRGYNEQFF	TGTGCCAGCAGTTTAAGGGACAGGGGGTACAATGAGCAGTTCTTC
TRBJ1-1	TRBV5-1	few	.	CASSLGGGSAMNTEAFF	TGCGCCAGCAGCTTGGGCGGGGGATCAGCGATGAACACTGAAGCTTTCTTT
TRBJ2-3	TRBV15	many	TRBD2	CATSRAWGEGSTDTQYF	TGTGCCACCAGCAGAGCATGGGGGGAGGGTAGCACAGATACGCAGTATTTT
TRBJ2-6	TRBV6-1	few	.	CASSQGQRYSGANVLTF	TGTGCCAGCAGCCAAGGACAGCGCTACTCTGGGGCCAACGTCCTGACTTTC
TRBJ1-1	TRBV14	few	.	CASSQIAGVTEAFF	TGTGCCAGCAGCCAAATCGCAGGGGTCACTGAAGCTTTCTTT
TRBJ2-1	TRBV2	.	TRBD1	CASSEGTGSYNEQFF	TGTGCCAGCAGTGAAGGGACAGGGTCCTACAATGAGCAGTTCTTC
TRBJ2-3	TRBV29-1	many	TRBD2	CSVEPTGGASGGVIVGDTQYF	TGCAGCGTTGAACCCACGGGTGGGGCTAGCGGGGGGGTCATCGTGGGAGATACGCAGTATTTT
TRBJ1-3	TRBV25-1	few	.	CASSDDGRGGNTIYF	TGTGCCAGCAGTGATGACGGGCGAGGTGGAAACACCATATATTTT
TRBJ1-6	TRBV20-1	few	.	CSAPPCPDLHF	TGCAGTGCCCCGCCCTGTCCGGACCTCCACTTT
TRBJ1-6	TRBV3-1	.	.	CASSRTYWDNSPLHF	TGTGCCAGCAGCCGGACCTACTGGGATAATTCACCCCTCCACTTT
TRBJ2-5	TRBV4-1	.	TRBD2	CASSQEMASGGLQETQYF	TGCGCCAGCAGCCAAGAAATGGCTAGCGGGGGCCTCCAAGAGACCCAGTACTTC
TRBJ1-1	TRBV28	few	.	CASRPQDRVTEAFF	TGTGCCAGCCGACCCCAAGACCGAGTCACTGAAGCTTTCTTT
TRBJ2-3	TRBV5-1	.	.	CATAMGSASTDTQYF	TGCGCCACCGCGATGGGATCCGCTAGCACAGATACGCAGTATTTT
TRBJ2-5	TRBV5-1	many	.	CASSLDRQETQYF	TGTGCCAGCAGCCTGGACAGACAAGAGACCCAGTACTTC
TRBJ2-1	TRBV28	.	.	CASSKTWTAPVYNEQFF	TGTGCCAGCAGTAAAACCTGGACAGCCCCGGTCTACAATGAGCAGTTCTTC
TRBJ2-3	TRBV15	.	TRBD2	CATSRDLLAGAPDTQYF	TGTGCCACCAGCAGAGATCTCCTAGCGGGGGCCCCCGATACGCAGTATTTT
TRBJ1-1	TRBV25-1	few	.	CASSEKNGRPRAFF	TGTGCCAGCAGTGAGAAAAATGGCAGGCCGCGAGCTTTCTTT
TRBJ2-7	TRBV6-1	.	.	CASSESQGSYYEQYF	TGTGCCAGCAGTGAGAGTCAGGGTTCCTACTACGAGCAGTACTTC
TRBJ1-5	TRBV27	few	.	CASSLRAPPDSIYSNQPQHF	TGTGCCAGCAGTTTAAGGGCCCCCCCCGACAGTATCTATAGCAATCAGCCCCAGCATTTT
TRBJ1-1	TRBV9	.	.	CASSVGGHWNTEAFF	TGTGCCAGCAGCGTAGGAGGACATTGGAACACTGAAGCTTTCTTT
TRBJ2-1	TRBV19	.	TRBD2	CASSTVSGRALSNEQFF	TGTGCCAGTAGTACCGTTAGCGGGAGGGCTTTGTCCAATGAGCAGTTCTTC
TRBJ1-4	TRBV28	few	.	CASSFLNRRDEIF	TGTGCCAGCAGTTTTCTCAATCGCAGGGATGAGATTTTT
TRBJ2-7	TRBV5-1	few	.	CASSSGAGYNEQYF	TGCGCCAGCAGCTCCGGGGCAGGGTACAACGAGCAGTACTTC
TRBJ1-5	TRBV5-7	.	.	CASPMLPGDGSNQPQHF	TGTGCCAGCCCAATGCTCCCCGGGGACGGTAGCAATCAGCCCCAGCATTTT
TRBJ2-7	TRBV12-3/TRBV12-4	.	.	CASSFVIDEQYF	TGTGCCAGCAGTTTCGTTATAGACGAGCAGTACTTC
TRBJ2-4	TRBV14	once	.	CASSQGLSERENIQYF	TGTGCCAGCAGCCAAGGCTTAAGCGAGAGGGAAAACATTCAGTACTTC
TRBJ1-1	TRBV3-1	few	.	CASSQVDTGPGNTEAFF	TGTGCCAGCAGCCAAGTAGATACAGGCCCGGGAAACACTGAAGCTTTCTTT
TRBJ1-6	TRBV20-1	.	.	CSARVAGTAAAPLHF	TGCAGTGCTAGAGTGGCCGGGACTGCCGCAGCACCCCTCCACTTT
TRBJ1-1	TRBV5-1	few	TRBD1	CASSHAGQRNTEAFF	TGCGCCAGCAGCCACGCGGGACAGCGGAACACTGAAGCTTTCTTT
TRBJ2-1	TRBV3-1	few	TRBD2	CASTLAGAYEQFF	TGTGCCAGCACCCTAGCGGGAGCCTATGAGCAGTTCTTC
TRBJ2-5	TRBV18	.	TRBD2	CASSPQRGTSGQETQYF	TGTGCCAGCTCACCACAGCGGGGGACTAGCGGCCAAGAGACCCAGTACTTC
TRBJ2-1	TRBV18	.	TRBD2	CASSPPPSGRGNEQFF	TGTGCCAGCTCACCACCGCCTAGCGGGCGAGGTAATGAGCAGTTCTTC
TRBJ2-1	TRBV2	.	TRBD2	CASRWTSSSREFF	TGTGCCAGCCGTTGGACTAGCTCATCCCGGGAGTTCTTC
TRBJ2-3	TRBV20-1	few	.	CSAEITHGTDTQYF	TGCAGTGCAGAGATCACACACGGCACAGATACGCAGTATTTT
TRBJ2-3	TRBV29-1	.	.	CSVTDTDTQYF	TGCAGCGTAACTGACACAGATACGCAGTATTTT
TRBJ1-1	TRBV5-5	few	.	CASSLLRSNTEAFF	TGTGCCAGCAGCTTGTTAAGGTCGAACACTGAAGCTTTCTTT
TRBJ1-6	TRBV5-1	.	.	CASSDATGSYNSPLHF	TGCGCCAGCAGCGATGCCACGGGCTCCTATAATTCACCCCTCCACTTT
TRBJ2-7	TRBV29-1	many	TRBD2	CSVVLAGGSYEQYF	TGCAGCGTTGTACTAGCGGGAGGCTCCTACGAGCAGTACTTC
TRBJ2-1	TRBV6-4	.	.	CASGPDNEQFF	TGTGCCAGCGGTCCGGACAATGAGCAGTTCTTC
TRBJ1-1	TRBV12-3/TRBV12-4	many	.	CASSPSRGPRGTEAFF	TGTGCCAGCAGTCCCAGTCGGGGGCCCAGGGGCACTGAAGCTTTCTTT
TRBJ1-2	TRBV7-9	.	TRBD1	CASSLVTGGSNGYTF	TGTGCCAGCAGCTTAGTTACAGGGGGCTCGAACGGCTACACCTTC